This T cell receptor beta chain derives from a study of cytomegalovirus exposure and HLA in healthy donors. PCR amplification relied on 60 Vbeta primers (plus 13 Jbeta primers). TCRdb's copy holds only in-frame clones and misses some; the assay was immunoSEQ multiplex PCR. The repertoire has 100,000 to 150,000 clones, approximately 82% of them found once; the top ten carry around 18%. The V gene end was trimmed by 2 bases and the J gene end by 7 bases; junction bases not matched to a gene: 16. Germline V lookup: CDR1 SGDLS, CDR2 YYNGEE. The CDR3 length is 18 residues. The clonotype originates from a man between 18 and 29 years old in good health and CMV-seropositive. Source material: PBMCs. J is TRBJ2-1 and V is TRBV9; the match to TRBD1 covers 9 bases. In DNA form, the CDR3 reads TGTGCCAGCAGCGTTAGAACAGGGGCCGCTGGACAGGGGAATGAGCAGTTCTTC. Encoded protein: CASSVRTGAAGQGNEQFF.